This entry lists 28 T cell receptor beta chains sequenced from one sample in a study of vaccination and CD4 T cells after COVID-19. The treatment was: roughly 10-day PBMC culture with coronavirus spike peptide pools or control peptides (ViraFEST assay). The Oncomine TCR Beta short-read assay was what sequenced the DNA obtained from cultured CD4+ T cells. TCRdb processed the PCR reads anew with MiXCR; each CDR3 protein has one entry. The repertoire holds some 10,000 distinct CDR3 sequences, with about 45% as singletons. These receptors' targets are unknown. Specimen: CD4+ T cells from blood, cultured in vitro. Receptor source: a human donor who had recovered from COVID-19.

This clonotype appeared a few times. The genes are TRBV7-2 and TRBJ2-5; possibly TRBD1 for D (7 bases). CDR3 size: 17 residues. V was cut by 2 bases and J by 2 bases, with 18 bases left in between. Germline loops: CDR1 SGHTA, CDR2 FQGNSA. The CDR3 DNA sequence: TGTGCCAGCAGCTTAAGGGGAAGGAGGGGGCGACAAGAGACCCAGTACTTC. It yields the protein CASSLRGRRGRQETQYF.

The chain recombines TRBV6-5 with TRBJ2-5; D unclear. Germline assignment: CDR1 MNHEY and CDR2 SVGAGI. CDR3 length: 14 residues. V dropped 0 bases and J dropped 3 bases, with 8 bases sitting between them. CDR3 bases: TGTGCCAGCAGTTACTCCCGACCGGAAGAGACCCAGTACTTC. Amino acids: CASSYSRPEETQYF.

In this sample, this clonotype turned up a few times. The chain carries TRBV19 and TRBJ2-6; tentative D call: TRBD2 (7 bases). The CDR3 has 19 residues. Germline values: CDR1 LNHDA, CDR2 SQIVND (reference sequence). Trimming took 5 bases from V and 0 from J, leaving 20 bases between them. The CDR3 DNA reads TGTGCCAGTAGTCGTTACGGGGGGCTTCCCGTCTCTGGGGCCAACGTCCTGACTTTC. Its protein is CASSRYGGLPVSGANVLTF.

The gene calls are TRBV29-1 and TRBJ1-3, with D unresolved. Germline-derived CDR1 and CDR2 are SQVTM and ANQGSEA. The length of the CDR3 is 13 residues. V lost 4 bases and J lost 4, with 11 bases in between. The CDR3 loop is CSVVRAAGNTIYF. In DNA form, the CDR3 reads TGCAGCGTTGTACGGGCAGCCGGAAACACCATATATTTT.

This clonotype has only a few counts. The CDR3 DNA follows: TGTGCCAGCAGTTACTCGCGAGGGAGGGCTAGAGGCTACACCTTC. Translation: CASSYSRGRARGYTF. The gene calls are TRBV6-5 and TRBJ1-2; D gene ambiguous. Trimming shortened V by 0 bases and J by 8 bases, and 16 bases separated the two germline ends. CDR3 length: 15 amino acids. The V gene's germline CDR1 is MNHEY and CDR2 SVGAGI.

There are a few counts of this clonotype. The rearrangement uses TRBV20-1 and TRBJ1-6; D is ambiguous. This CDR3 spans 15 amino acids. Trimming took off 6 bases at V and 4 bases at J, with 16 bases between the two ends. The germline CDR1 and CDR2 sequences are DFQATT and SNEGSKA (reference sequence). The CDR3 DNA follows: TGCAGTGCCGTAGACCTAGCAGAGTATAATTCACCCCTCCACTTT. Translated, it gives CSAVDLAEYNSPLHF.

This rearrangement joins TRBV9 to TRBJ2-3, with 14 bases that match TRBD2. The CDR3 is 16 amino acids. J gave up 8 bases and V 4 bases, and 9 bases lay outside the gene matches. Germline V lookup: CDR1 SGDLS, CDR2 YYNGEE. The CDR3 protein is CASSPLTSGGAITQYF. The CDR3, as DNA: TGTGCCAGCAGCCCCCTGACTAGCGGGGGGGCCATTACGCAGTATTTT.

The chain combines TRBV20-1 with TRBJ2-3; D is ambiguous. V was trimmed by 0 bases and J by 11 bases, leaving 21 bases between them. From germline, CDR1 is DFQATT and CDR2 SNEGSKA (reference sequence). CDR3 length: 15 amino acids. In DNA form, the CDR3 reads TGCAGTGCTAGAGATACCACTACCAGACGGTGGGGGCAGTATTTT. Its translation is CSARDTTTRRWGQYF.

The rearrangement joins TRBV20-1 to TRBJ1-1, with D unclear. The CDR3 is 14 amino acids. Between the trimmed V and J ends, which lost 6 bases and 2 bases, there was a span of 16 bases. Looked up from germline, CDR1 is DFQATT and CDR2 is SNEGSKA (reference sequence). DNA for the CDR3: TGCAGTGCCCCTCCGGTTTTAGGAAACACTGAAGCTTTCTTT. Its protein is CSAPPVLGNTEAFF.

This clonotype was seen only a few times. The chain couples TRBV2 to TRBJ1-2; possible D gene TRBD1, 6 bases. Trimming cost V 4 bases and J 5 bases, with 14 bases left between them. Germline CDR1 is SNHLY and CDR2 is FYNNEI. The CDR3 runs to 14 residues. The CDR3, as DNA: TGTGCCAGCAGTGCTCAGGGGAGCGGGTATGGCTACACCTTC. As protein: CASSAQGSGYGYTF.

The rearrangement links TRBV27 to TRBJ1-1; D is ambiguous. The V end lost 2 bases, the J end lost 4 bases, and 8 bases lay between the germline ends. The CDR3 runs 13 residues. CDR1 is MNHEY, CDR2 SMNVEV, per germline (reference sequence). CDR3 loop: CASSLIKGTEAFF. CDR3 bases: TGTGCCAGCAGTTTAATTAAAGGCACTGAAGCTTTCTTT.

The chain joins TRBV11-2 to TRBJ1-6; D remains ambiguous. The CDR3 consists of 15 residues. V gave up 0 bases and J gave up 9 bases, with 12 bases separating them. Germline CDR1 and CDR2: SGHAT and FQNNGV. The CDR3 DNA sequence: TGTGCCAGCAGCTTAGAGAACAGCCCCGCTTCACCCCTCCACTTT. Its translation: CASSLENSPASPLHF.

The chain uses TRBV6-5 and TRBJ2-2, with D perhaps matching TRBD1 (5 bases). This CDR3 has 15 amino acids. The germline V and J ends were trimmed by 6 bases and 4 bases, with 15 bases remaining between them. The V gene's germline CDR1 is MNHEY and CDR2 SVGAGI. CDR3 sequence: CASRYRSRGTGELFF. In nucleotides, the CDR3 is TGTGCCAGCAGATACAGGTCTAGGGGCACCGGGGAGCTGTTTTTT.

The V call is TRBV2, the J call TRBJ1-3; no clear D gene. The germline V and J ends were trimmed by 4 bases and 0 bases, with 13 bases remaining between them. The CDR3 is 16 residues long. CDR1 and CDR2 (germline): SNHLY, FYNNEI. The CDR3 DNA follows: TGTGCCAGCAGTGTGCGGCGGCAGGCCTCTGGAAACACCATATATTTT. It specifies CASSVRRQASGNTIYF.

As DNA, the CDR3 is TGTGCCAGCAGCTTAGATGGGGCAGAGCAGTTCTTC. Its protein product is CASSLDGAEQFF. The rearrangement links TRBV11-2 to TRBJ2-1, with a possible D match to TRBD1 (5 bases). V was trimmed by 0 bases and J by 10 bases, leaving 7 bases between them. This CDR3 has 12 amino acids. Germline lookup yields CDR1 SGHAT and CDR2 FQNNGV.

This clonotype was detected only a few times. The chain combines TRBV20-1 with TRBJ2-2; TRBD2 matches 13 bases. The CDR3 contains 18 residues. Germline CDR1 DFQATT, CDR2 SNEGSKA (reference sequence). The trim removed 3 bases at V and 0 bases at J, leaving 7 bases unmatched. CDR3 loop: CSARDRLAGGPNTGELFF. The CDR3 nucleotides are TGCAGTGCTAGGGACCGACTAGCGGGGGGTCCGAACACCGGGGAGCTGTTTTTT.

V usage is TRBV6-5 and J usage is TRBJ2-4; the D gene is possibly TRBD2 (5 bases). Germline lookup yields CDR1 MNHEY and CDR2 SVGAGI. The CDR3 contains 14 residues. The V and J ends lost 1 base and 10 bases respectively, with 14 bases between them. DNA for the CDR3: TGTGCCAGCAGTTACTTATCAGGCGGGTGGATTCAGTACTTC. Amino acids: CASSYLSGGWIQYF.

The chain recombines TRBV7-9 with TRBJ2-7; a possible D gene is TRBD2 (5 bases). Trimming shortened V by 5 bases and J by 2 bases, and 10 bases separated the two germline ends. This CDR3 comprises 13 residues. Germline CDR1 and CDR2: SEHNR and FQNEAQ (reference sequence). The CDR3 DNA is TGTGCCAGCAGCCCACTCGGGACCTACGAGCAGTACTTC. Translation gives CASSPLGTYEQYF.

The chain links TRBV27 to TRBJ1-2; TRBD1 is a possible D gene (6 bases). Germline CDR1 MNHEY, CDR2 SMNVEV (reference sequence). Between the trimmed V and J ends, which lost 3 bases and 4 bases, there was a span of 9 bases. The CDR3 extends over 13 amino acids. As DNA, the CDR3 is TGTGCCAGCAGTTTGGCAGGGGCCTATGGCTACACCTTC. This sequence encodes CASSLAGAYGYTF.

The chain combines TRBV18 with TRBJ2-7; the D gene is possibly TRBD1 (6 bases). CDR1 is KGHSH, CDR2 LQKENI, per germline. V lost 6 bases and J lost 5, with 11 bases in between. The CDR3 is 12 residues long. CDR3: CASSPRGNEQYF. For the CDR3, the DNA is TGTGCCAGCTCGCCCAGGGGAAACGAGCAGTACTTC.

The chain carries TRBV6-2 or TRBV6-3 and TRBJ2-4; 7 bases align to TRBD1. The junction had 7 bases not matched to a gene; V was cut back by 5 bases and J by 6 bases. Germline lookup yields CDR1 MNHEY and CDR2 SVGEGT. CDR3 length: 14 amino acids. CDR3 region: CASSGGQNPNIQYF. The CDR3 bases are TGTGCCAGCAGTGGGGGACAGAATCCAAACATTCAGTACTTC.

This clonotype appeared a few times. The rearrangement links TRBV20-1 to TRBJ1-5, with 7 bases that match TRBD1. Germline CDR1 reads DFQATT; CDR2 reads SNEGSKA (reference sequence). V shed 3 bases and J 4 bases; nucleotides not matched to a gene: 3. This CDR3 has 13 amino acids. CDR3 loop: CSASGTANQPQHF. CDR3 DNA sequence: TGCAGTGCTAGTGGGACAGCAAATCAGCCCCAGCATTTT.

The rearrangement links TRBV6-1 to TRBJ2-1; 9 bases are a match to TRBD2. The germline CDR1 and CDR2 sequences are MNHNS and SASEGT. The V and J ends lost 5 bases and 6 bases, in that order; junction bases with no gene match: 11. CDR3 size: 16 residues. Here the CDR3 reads CASSLNPGGGANEQFF. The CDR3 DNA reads TGTGCCAGCAGTCTAAACCCAGGCGGGGGGGCCAATGAGCAGTTCTTC.

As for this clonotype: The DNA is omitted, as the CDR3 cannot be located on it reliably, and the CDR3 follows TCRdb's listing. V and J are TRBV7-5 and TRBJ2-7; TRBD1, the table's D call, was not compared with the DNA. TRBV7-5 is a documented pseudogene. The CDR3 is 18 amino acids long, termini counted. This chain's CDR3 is CISVPEARDRGRAYEQYF.

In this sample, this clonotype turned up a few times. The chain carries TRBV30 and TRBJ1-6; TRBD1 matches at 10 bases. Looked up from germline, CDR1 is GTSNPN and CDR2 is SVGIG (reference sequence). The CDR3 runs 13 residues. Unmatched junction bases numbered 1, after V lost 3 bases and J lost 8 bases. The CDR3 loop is CAWRDRGDSPLHF. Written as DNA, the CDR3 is TGTGCCTGGAGGGACAGGGGGGATTCACCCCTCCACTTT.

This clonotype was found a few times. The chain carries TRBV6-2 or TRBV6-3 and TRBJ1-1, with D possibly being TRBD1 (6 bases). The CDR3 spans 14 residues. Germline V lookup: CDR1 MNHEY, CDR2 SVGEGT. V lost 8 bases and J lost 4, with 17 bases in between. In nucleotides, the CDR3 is TGTGCCAGCGGAATGCTACAGGGATCCACTGAAGCTTTCTTT. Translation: CASGMLQGSTEAFF.

The CDR3 nucleotides are TGTGCCACCAGTTGCGAAAACCGACCCTCTGGAAACACCATATATTTT. It yields the protein CATSCENRPSGNTIYF. The chain employs TRBV24-1 and TRBJ1-3; no reliable D call. V lost 6 bases, J lost 0 bases, and 14 bases lay in between. This CDR3 has 16 amino acids. Germline loops: CDR1 KGHDR, CDR2 SFDVKD.

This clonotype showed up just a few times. The CDR3 reads CAISESPGRGSRTDTQYF. The CDR3, as DNA: TGTGCCATCAGTGAGTCCCCCGGGCGGGGGTCCCGCACAGATACGCAGTATTTT. The chain has TRBV10-3 and TRBJ2-3; TRBD2 matches 7 bases. CDR1 ENHRY and CDR2 SYGVKD come from the germline V gene. V was clipped by 0 bases and J by 1 base; unmatched bases: 10. This CDR3 spans 18 amino acids.